The rows below give T cell receptor beta chains drawn from one sample of a study of persistence of HIV-infected CD4 T cells. The antigens for these receptors are not known. Libraries were prepared by immunoSEQ multiplex PCR; TCRdb keeps only in-frame clonotypes and omits some of them. Here the sample spans some 30,000 clones, about 81% being singletons. Here the sequenced sample was CD4+ T cells sorted from PBMCs after roughly 18-hour stimulation, taken from a patient who received antiretroviral therapy. Receptors originate from an adult woman with HIV who was CMV-seropositive. The CDR3 runs from the conserved cysteine through the conserved F or W. The D gene is left open where the match is weak. Part of the rows lack a size; the others show once, few, many or a class for expanded clones.

v_gene	j_gene	d_gene	abundance	CDR3aa	CDR3nt
TRBV24-1	TRBJ2-2	-	-	CATSDLRNANTGELFF	TGTGCCACCAGTGATTTGAGGAACGCGAACACCGGGGAGCTGTTTTTT
TRBV19	TRBJ1-3	TRBD1	-	CASSMKGASSGNTIYF	TGTGCCAGTAGTATGAAGGGGGCGAGCTCTGGAAACACCATATATTTT
TRBV7-9	TRBJ1-1	TRBD1	-	CASSSGQGGAFF	TGTGCCAGCAGCTCCGGACAGGGCGGGGCTTTCTTT
TRBV7-3	TRBJ1-4	TRBD1	-	CASSLMAPGQGAKLFF	TGTGCCAGCAGCTTAATGGCTCCGGGACAGGGTGCAAAACTGTTTTTT
TRBV27	TRBJ2-1	-	once	CASNPSSVVTYNEQFF	TGTGCCAGCAATCCTTCTTCTGTGGTCACCTACAATGAGCAGTTCTTC
TRBV5-5	TRBJ1-1	-	-	CASSLESGARTEAFF	TGTGCCAGCAGCTTGGAATCGGGGGCTCGGACTGAAGCTTTCTTT
TRBV27	TRBJ2-3	-	-	CASSLIGRSTDTQYF	TGTGCCAGCAGTTTGATAGGGCGTAGCACAGATACGCAGTATTTT
TRBV9	TRBJ2-1	TRBD2	-	CASSGTSRYNEQFF	TGTGCCAGCTCCGGGACTAGCAGATACAATGAGCAGTTCTTC
TRBV6-6	TRBJ2-1	-	few	CASTSNREQFF	TGTGCCAGCACCTCGAACAGGGAGCAGTTCTTC
TRBV7-9	TRBJ1-1	-	-	CASSALATRMNTEAFF	TGTGCCAGCAGCGCCCTGGCGACACGGATGAACACTGAAGCTTTCTTT
TRBV30	TRBJ2-5	-	-	CATERGGGETQYF	TGTGCCACTGAACGGGGAGGGGGGGAGACCCAGTACTTC
TRBV5-1	TRBJ1-5	-	-	CASRPDTGIGQPQHF	TGCGCCAGCCGGCCTGATACAGGGATAGGTCAGCCCCAGCATTTT
TRBV5-4	TRBJ2-3	-	few	CASSLYQGPGDTQYF	TGTGCCAGCAGCTTGTATCAGGGGCCGGGGGATACGCAGTATTTT
TRBV4-3	TRBJ1-2	-	-	CASSQETGARGGGYTF	TGCGCCAGCAGCCAAGAAACGGGGGCCCGAGGGGGAGGCTACACCTTC
TRBV5-1	TRBJ1-3	-	-	CASSFNTGTPGNTIYF	TGCGCCAGCAGCTTTAATACAGGGACCCCTGGAAACACCATATATTTT
TRBV27	TRBJ1-2	-	-	CASSLNGIYGYTF	TGTGCCAGCAGTTTAAACGGGATCTATGGCTACACCTTC
TRBV2	TRBJ2-3	-	-	CASSLSLQADTQYF	TGTGCCAGCAGCCTTAGTCTACAAGCAGATACGCAGTATTTT
TRBV11-3	TRBJ1-1	-	-	CASSLPTRTEAFF	TGTGCCAGCAGCCTACCTACCCGGACAGAAGCTTTCTTT
TRBV5-1	TRBJ2-7	-	-	CASSSQGEAYEQYF	TGCGCCAGCAGCTCCCAGGGGGAGGCCTACGAGCAGTACTTC
TRBV7-6	TRBJ2-7	-	-	CASSRGLRYEQYF	TGTGCCAGCAGCCGTGGACTACGCTACGAGCAGTACTTC
TRBV10-3	TRBJ2-1	-	once	CAISGSGERTSYNEQFF	TGTGCCATCAGTGGAAGTGGTGAGAGAACCTCCTACAATGAGCAGTTCTTC
TRBV4-1	TRBJ2-3	TRBD2	-	CASSQTSGGASTQYF	TGCGCCAGCAGCCAGACTAGCGGGGGGGCCTCTACGCAGTATTTT
TRBV7-3	TRBJ2-1	-	-	CASSRQGYNEQFF	TGTGCCAGCAGCCGGCAGGGATACAATGAGCAGTTCTTC
TRBV5-4	TRBJ1-3	-	-	CASSLTMSSGNTIYF	TGTGCCAGCAGCTTGACGATGAGCTCTGGAAACACCATATATTTT
TRBV10-1	TRBJ2-7	-	-	CASSDRIQREQYF	TGCGCCAGCAGCGACAGGATTCAACGCGAGCAGTACTTC
TRBV13	TRBJ1-2	-	-	CASSPTGYGYTF	TGTGCCAGCAGTCCTACAGGGTACGGCTACACCTTC
TRBV20-1	TRBJ1-2	-	-	CSATYYGYTF	TGCAGTGCTACTTACTATGGCTACACCTTC
TRBV9	TRBJ1-4	TRBD1	-	CASSVGTGGSEKLFF	TGTGCCAGCAGCGTGGGCACAGGGGGCTCTGAAAAACTGTTTTTT
TRBV28	TRBJ1-2	-	-	CASSLPGRGNYGYTF	TGTGCCAGCAGTTTACCGGGACGAGGGAACTATGGCTACACCTTC
TRBV7-2	TRBJ1-6	-	-	CASSLGYRNSPLHF	TGTGCCAGCAGCTTGGGTTATAGGAATTCACCCCTCCACTTT
TRBV6-6	TRBJ1-2	TRBD1	-	CASSYGTGKGYTF	TGTGCCAGCAGTTACGGGACAGGGAAGGGCTACACCTTC
TRBV4-3	TRBJ1-1	-	-	CASSQDSVGQRNTEAFF	TGCGCCAGCAGCCAAGATAGTGTAGGACAGCGGAACACTGAAGCTTTCTTT
TRBV7-2	TRBJ1-5	-	few	CASSPPNQPQHF	TGTGCCAGCAGCCCGCCAAATCAGCCCCAGCATTTT
TRBV4-1	TRBJ1-1	TRBD1	few	CASSQRQGGNTEAFF	TGCGCCAGCAGCCAACGACAGGGAGGGAACACTGAAGCTTTCTTT
TRBV7-2	TRBJ1-3	-	-	CASSWGDSGNTIYF	TGTGCCAGCAGCTGGGGGGACTCTGGAAACACCATATATTTT
TRBV30	TRBJ1-1	-	-	CAWRQPVGGIPMNTEAFF	TGTGCCTGGAGACAGCCCGTGGGGGGGATCCCCATGAACACTGAAGCTTTCTTT
TRBV7-2	TRBJ2-1	TRBD2	few	CASKSGTSRGEQFF	TGTGCCAGCAAATCCGGGACTAGTAGGGGTGAGCAGTTCTTC
TRBV30	TRBJ1-5	-	few	CAWSLSRGNQPQHF	TGTGCCTGGAGCCTATCGCGGGGCAATCAGCCCCAGCATTTT
TRBV7-2	TRBJ2-3	-	-	CASSYRDRDTDTQYF	TGTGCCAGCAGCTACCGGGACCGAGACACAGATACGCAGTATTTT
TRBV21-1	TRBJ1-2	-	once	CASSKAISPQVDNGYTF	TGTGCCAGCAGCAAAGCAATTTCTCCACAGGTTGACAATGGCTACACCTTC
TRBV15	TRBJ1-2	TRBD1	-	CATSRGGGQLNYGYTF	TGTGCCACCAGCAGAGGGGGGGGACAGCTTAACTATGGCTACACCTTC
TRBV6-5	TRBJ1-1	-	-	CASSPTLLGSAEAFF	TGTGCCAGCAGTCCAACCCTTCTGGGAAGCGCTGAAGCTTTCTTT
TRBV3-1/TRBV3-2	TRBJ2-1	TRBD1	-	CASSSTRGQGAYNEQFF	TGTGCCAGCAGTTCAACTAGGGGACAGGGCGCCTACAATGAGCAGTTCTTC
TRBV10-1	TRBJ1-2	-	few	CASSEMEGTPSTYNYGYTF	TGCGCCAGCAGTGAGATGGAGGGAACCCCGTCTACTTATAACTATGGCTACACCTTC
TRBV5-1	TRBJ1-1	TRBD1	-	CASSLGQNYRGQMNTEAFF	TGCGCCAGCAGCTTGGGTCAAAACTACAGGGGGCAAATGAACACTGAAGCTTTCTTT
TRBV5-1	TRBJ2-3	-	-	CASRSGQISDTQYF	TGCGCCAGCAGAAGTGGGCAGATATCAGATACGCAGTATTTT
TRBV27	TRBJ1-5	TRBD1	-	CASSLTNRGGQPQHF	TGTGCCAGCAGTCTCACCAACAGGGGTGGTCAGCCCCAGCATTTT
TRBV3-1/TRBV3-2	TRBJ2-1	-	-	CASSTRYNEQFF	TGTGCCAGCAGCACGCGCTACAATGAGCAGTTCTTC
TRBV7-9	TRBJ2-3	-	-	CASSLDGFAADTQYF	TGTGCCAGCAGCTTAGACGGCTTTGCGGCAGATACGCAGTATTTT
TRBV18	TRBJ1-5	-	-	CASSQSGNQPQHF	TGTGCCAGCTCCCAGTCCGGCAATCAGCCCCAGCATTTT
TRBV4-1	TRBJ1-2	TRBD1	few	CASSPRQGEGYGYTF	TGCGCCAGCAGCCCCCGACAGGGTGAAGGGTATGGCTACACCTTC
TRBV5-4	TRBJ2-5	TRBD2	-	CASSLRVAGGQETQYF	TGTGCCAGCAGCTTGAGGGTGGCGGGAGGGCAAGAGACCCAGTACTTC
TRBV7-3	TRBJ2-3	TRBD2	-	CASSLVGGATDTQYF	TGTGCCAGCAGCTTAGTCGGGGGGGCCACAGATACGCAGTATTTT
TRBV9	TRBJ1-2	-	-	CASSGARDGLFRGYTF	TGTGCCAGCAGCGGCGCCCGGGACGGCCTTTTCCGTGGCTACACCTTC
TRBV10-3	TRBJ1-5	-	once	CAIKGNGVGQPQHF	TGTGCCATCAAGGGTAACGGGGTCGGTCAGCCCCAGCATTTT
TRBV7-2	TRBJ2-2	-	few	CATRGLANTGELFF	TGTGCCACCCGGGGACTTGCGAACACCGGGGAGCTGTTTTTT
TRBV28	TRBJ2-1	-	once	CASSPYRAGTDNEQFF	TGTGCCAGCAGCCCGTATAGGGCAGGGACTGACAATGAGCAGTTCTTC
TRBV10-3	TRBJ2-2	-	-	CAISPTNPANTGELFF	TGTGCCATCAGTCCGACTAATCCAGCAAACACCGGGGAGCTGTTTTTT
TRBV4-1	TRBJ1-1	-	few	CASSQDFGGYTEAFF	TGCGCCAGCAGCCAAGATTTTGGGGGTTACACTGAAGCTTTCTTT